These 6 T cell receptor beta chains share one sample of origin, sequenced in a study of Tregs in tolerant kidney transplant recipients. Generated by immunoSEQ multiplex PCR, the TCRdb table keeps only in-frame clones and is missing some. The data contain about 240,000 clones, about four fifths of them seen just once; the ten biggest clones take up less than 0.75%. Sequencing input: CD4+ T cells from blood. These TCRs come from a human donor in good health.

The rearrangement links TRBV13 to TRBJ1-4, with D perhaps matching TRBD1 (6 bases). The germline V gene encodes CDR1 PRHDT and CDR2 FYEKMQ (reference sequence). The CDR3 length is 15 residues. The germline V and J ends were trimmed by 1 base and 0 bases, with 6 bases remaining between them. CDR3 loop: CASSLEGATNEKLFF. The DNA for the CDR3 is TGTGCCAGCAGCTTAGAGGGGGCAACTAATGAAAAACTGTTTTTT. Using reference TRBV13 and TRBJ1-4 for the parts outside the CDR3, the full variable domain is AAGVIQSPRHLIKEKRETATLKCYPIPRHDTVYWYQQGPGQDPQFLISFYEKMQSDKGSIPDRFSAQQFSDYHSELNMSSLELGDSALYFCASSLEGATNEKLFFGSGTQLSVL.

This clone was counted only a few times. CDR3 DNA: TGCGCCAGCAGCCCAAGGACAGGGCCAGGGAGCACAGATACGCAGTATTTT. Protein product: CASSPRTGPGSTDTQYF. V usage is TRBV5-1 and J usage is TRBJ2-3; TRBD1 matches at 8 bases. The CDR3 totals 17 residues. Germline V gives CDR1 SGHRS, CDR2 YFSETQ. The junction had 10 bases not matched to a gene; V was cut back by 4 bases and J by 0 bases.

Comment on this clone: The sample has other DNA sequences that encode this CDR3 too. This chain uses TRBV6-5 with TRBJ1-1, with D possibly matching TRBD1 (5 bases). Germline lookup yields CDR1 MNHEY and CDR2 SVGAGI. Trimming took 0 bases from V and 6 from J, leaving 8 bases between them. CDR3 length: 13 amino acids. CDR3 in DNA: TGTGCCAGCAGTTACTCGGGGGGTCCTGAAGCTTTCTTT. This encodes CASSYSGGPEAFF.

The rearrangement links TRBV30 to TRBJ2-5, with D possibly TRBD1 on 6 matching bases. The CDR3 runs to 12 residues. Trimming took 7 bases from V and 2 from J, leaving 11 bases between them. Germline CDR1 reads GTSNPN; CDR2 reads SVGIG (reference sequence). CDR3 sequence: CAFRGQQETQYF. CDR3 sequence (DNA): TGTGCCTTTAGAGGACAGCAAGAGACCCAGTACTTC.

The chain recombines TRBV5-1 with TRBJ1-2, with 8 bases lining up with TRBD1. The CDR3 runs to 16 residues. Per germline, CDR1 SGHRS and CDR2 YFSETQ. J lost 2 bases, V lost 0 bases, and 6 bases had no gene match. CDR3 residues: CASSLARTGRNYGYTF. As DNA, the CDR3 is TGCGCCAGCAGCTTGGCAAGGACAGGGCGCAACTATGGCTACACCTTC. Using reference TRBV5-1 and TRBJ1-2 for the parts outside the CDR3, the full variable domain is KAGVTQTPRYLIKTRGQQVTLSCSPISGHRSVSWYQQTPGQGLQFLFEYFSETQRNKGNFPGRFSGRQFSNSRSEMNVSTLELGDSALYLCASSLARTGRNYGYTFGSGTRLTVV.

About this clone itself: This CDR3 is also generated by other DNA sequences in the sample. The chain carries TRBV18 and TRBJ2-3; D gene unclear. V shed 3 bases and J shed 0 bases, with 1 base lying between them. CDR1 and CDR2 (germline): KGHSH, LQKENI. The CDR3 contains 12 residues. The CDR3: CASSPSTDTQYF. CDR3 coding DNA: TGTGCCAGCTCACCCAGCACAGATACGCAGTATTTT.